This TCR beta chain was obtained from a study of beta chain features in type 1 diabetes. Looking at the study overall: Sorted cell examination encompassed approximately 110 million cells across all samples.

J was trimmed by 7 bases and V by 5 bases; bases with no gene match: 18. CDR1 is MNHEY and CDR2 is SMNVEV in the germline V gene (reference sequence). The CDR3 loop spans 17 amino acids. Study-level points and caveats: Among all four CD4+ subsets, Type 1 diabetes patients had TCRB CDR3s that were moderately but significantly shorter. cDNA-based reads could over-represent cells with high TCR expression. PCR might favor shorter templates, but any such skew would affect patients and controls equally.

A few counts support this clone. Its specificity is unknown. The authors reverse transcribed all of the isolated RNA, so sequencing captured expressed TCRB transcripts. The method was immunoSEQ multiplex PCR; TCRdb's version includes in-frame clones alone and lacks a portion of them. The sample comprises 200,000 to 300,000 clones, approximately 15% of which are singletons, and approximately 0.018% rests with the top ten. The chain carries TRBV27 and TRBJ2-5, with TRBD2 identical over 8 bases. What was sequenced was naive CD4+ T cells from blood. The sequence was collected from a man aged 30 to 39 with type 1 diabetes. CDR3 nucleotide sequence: TGTGCCAGCAGTCCCCAGGGTCCCAGCGGGAGTGGCCGGACCCAGTACTTC. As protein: CASSPQGPSGSGRTQYF.